This T cell receptor beta chain was sequenced for a study of early T cells in non-severe SARS-CoV-2 infection. Overall study context: Sequencing was performed on bulk RNA from unsorted whole blood, leaving chains unpaired.

Using its own MiXCR run on the 5' RACE reads, TCRdb lists one record per CDR3 protein. Of tens of thousands of distinct CDR3 sequences listed, 10% to 15% are singletons. This clonotype was seen ten or more times. This CDR3 contains 14 residues. Deletions cut 5 bases from V and 1 base from J, with 11 bases between. CDR1 is WNHNN and CDR2 is SYGVQD in the germline V gene (reference sequence). The genes are TRBV10-1 and TRBJ1-1; no firm D call. This TCR was sampled from an adult who was a healthcare worker with PCR-confirmed SARS-CoV-2 infection or an uninfected control (not recorded which). Sequencing used whole blood. CDR3: CASSPWVKNTEAFF. In nucleotides, the CDR3 is TGCGCCAGCAGTCCATGGGTCAAGAACACTGAAGCTTTCTTT.